This T cell receptor (beta chain) comes out of a study of OX40 agonist ivuxolimab in advanced cancers. Libraries were prepared by immunoSEQ multiplex PCR; TCRdb keeps only in-frame clonotypes and omits some of them. The sample comprises around 35,000 clones, about 81% of which are singletons, and about a fifth rests with the top ten. The receptor comes from an adult with an advanced solid tumor such as melanoma, head and neck, liver or kidney cancer. Sequencing was performed on CD4+ or CD8+ T cells sorted from blood, taken in a trial of the OX40 agonist ivuxolimab.

The CDR3 region has the DNA TGTGCCAGCAGCTTGAACGGGGGCCAATCGGAGCGTGGGGAGCTGTTTTTT. Protein: CASSLNGGQSERGELFF. The chain uses TRBV13 and TRBJ2-2, with D perhaps matching TRBD1 or TRBD2 (6 bases each). With 3 bases removed from V and 8 bases from J, the gap between germline ends came to 22 bases. Per germline, CDR1 PRHDT and CDR2 FYEKMQ (reference sequence). This CDR3 is 17 amino acids long.